The entry below describes one TCR beta chain. What it binds is unknown. RNA in amounts of about 0.5 to 1 ug was reverse transcribed with random hexamers. Using its own MiXCR run on the immunoSEQ multiplex PCR reads, TCRdb lists one record per CDR3 protein. The sample includes roughly 220,000 distinct CDR3 sequences, approximately 94% seen only once; the top ten take around 0.15%. These data come from a study of CD8 T cells in Susac syndrome. Findings and caveats of the study: Clonal expansion was absent from the CD4+ T cell repertoires in Susac syndrome.

CDR3 size: 15 residues. Bulk CD8+ and CD4+ cells came from magnetic negative isolation; CD8+ TEMRA by FACS. The material sequenced was CD4+ T cells from PBMCs. The chain combines TRBV21-1 with TRBJ2-3; TRBD2 is the table's D call, not checked against the DNA. TRBV21-1 is marked as a pseudogene. This clonotype originated in a human donor with Susac syndrome. CDR3 loop: CASSRGRGSTDTQYF. CDR3 DNA: TGTGCCAGCAGCAGGGGGAGGGGATCCACAGATACGCAGTATTTT.